This T cell receptor (beta chain) was retrieved from a study of immune characterization of retroperitoneal liposarcoma. The V end lost 4 bases, the J end lost 5 bases, and 5 bases lay between the germline ends. The CDR3 extends over 11 amino acids. TCRdb itself ran the PCR reads through MiXCR, one entry per CDR3 protein. The sample includes 2,500 to 3,500 distinct CDR3 sequences, around 48% seen only once; the top ten take approximately 50%. This chain joins TRBV12-3 or TRBV12-4 and TRBJ2-5; no firm D call. The sample taken for sequencing was tumor tissue. The source of this sequence is a male donor with retroperitoneal liposarcoma. The CDR3 loop reads CASSSFETQYF. The DNA of the CDR3 is TGTGCCAGCAGTTCCTTTGAGACCCAGTACTTC.